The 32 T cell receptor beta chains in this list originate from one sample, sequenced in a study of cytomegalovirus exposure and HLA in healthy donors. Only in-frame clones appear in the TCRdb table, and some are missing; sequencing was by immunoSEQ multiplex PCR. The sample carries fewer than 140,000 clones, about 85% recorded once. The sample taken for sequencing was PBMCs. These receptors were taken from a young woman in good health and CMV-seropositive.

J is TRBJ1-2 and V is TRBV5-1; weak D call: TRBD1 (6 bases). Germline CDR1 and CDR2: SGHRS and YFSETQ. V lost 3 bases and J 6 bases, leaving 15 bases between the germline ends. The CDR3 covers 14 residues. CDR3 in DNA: TGCGCCAGCAGCTCGGGACAAGGGAACCATGGCTACACCTTC. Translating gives CASSSGQGNHGYTF.

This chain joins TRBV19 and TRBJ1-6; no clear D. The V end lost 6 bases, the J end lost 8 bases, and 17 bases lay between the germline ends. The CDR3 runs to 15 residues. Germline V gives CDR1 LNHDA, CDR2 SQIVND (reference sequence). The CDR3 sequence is CASSSPRHTDSPLHF. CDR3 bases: TGTGCCAGTAGCTCTCCGCGACACACTGATTCACCCCTCCACTTT.

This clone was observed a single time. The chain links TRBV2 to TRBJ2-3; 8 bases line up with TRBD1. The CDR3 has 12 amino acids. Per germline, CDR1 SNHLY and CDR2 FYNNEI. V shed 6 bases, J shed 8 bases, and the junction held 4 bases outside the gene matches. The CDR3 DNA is TGTGCCAGCAGAGACAGGGGCGGTACGCAGTATTTT. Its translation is CASRDRGGTQYF.

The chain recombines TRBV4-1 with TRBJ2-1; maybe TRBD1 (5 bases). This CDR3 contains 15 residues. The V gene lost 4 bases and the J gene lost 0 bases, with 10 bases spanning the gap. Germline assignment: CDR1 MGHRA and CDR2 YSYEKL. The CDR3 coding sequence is TGCGCCAGCAGCCCCAGGGCCTTCTCCTACAATGAGCAGTTCTTC. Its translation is CASSPRAFSYNEQFF.

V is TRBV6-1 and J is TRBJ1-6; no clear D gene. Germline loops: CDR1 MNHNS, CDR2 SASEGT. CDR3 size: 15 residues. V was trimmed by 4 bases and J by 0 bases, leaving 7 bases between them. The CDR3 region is CASSVTSSYNSPLHF. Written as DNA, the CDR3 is TGTGCCAGCAGTGTCACCAGCTCCTATAATTCACCCCTCCACTTT.

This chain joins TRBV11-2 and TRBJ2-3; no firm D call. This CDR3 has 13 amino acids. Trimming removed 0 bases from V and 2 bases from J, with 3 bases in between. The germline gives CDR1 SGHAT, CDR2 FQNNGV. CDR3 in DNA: TGTGCCAGCAGCTTAGATATCACAGATACGCAGTATTTT. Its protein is CASSLDITDTQYF.

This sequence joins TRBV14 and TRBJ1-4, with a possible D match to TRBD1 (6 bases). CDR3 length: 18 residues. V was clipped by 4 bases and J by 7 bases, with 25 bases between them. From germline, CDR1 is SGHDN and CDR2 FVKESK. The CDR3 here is CASSPNLYGTFGVEKLFF. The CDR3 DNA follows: TGTGCCAGCAGCCCCAACCTATACGGGACATTTGGGGTTGAAAAACTGTTTTTT.

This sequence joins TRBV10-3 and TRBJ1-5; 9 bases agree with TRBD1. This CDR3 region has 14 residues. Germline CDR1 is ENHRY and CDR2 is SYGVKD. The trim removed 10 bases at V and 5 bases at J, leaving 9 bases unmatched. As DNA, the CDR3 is TGTGCCACGTCCGGGACAGGGTCATATCAGCCCCAGCATTTT. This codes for CATSGTGSYQPQHF.

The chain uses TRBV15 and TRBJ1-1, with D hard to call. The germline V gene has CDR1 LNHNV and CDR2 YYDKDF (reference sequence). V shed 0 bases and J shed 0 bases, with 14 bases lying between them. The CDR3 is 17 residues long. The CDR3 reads CATSRDYARSMNTEAFF. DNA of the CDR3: TGTGCCACCAGCAGAGATTATGCGCGCTCCATGAACACTGAAGCTTTCTTT.

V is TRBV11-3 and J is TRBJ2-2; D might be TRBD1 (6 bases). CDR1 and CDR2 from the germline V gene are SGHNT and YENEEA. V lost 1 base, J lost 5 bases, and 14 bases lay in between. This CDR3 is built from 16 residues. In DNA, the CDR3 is TGTGCCAGCAGCTTAGTTACTTCCAGGGGAACCGGGGAGCTGTTTTTT. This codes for CASSLVTSRGTGELFF.

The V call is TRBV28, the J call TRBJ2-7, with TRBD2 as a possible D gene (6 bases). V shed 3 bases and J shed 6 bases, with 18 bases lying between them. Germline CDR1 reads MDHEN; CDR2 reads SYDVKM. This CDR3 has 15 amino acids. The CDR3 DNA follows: TGTGCCAGCAGTTTGGACGCCGGAGGGAGAGCCGAGCAGTACGTC. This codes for CASSLDAGGRAEQYV.

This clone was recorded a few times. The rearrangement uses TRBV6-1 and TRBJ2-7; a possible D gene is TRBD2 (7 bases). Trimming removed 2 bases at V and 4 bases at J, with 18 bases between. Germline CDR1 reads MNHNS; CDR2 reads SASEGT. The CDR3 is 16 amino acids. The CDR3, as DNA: TGTGCCAGCAGTGAACTATTGGGGGGGGCTCAATACGAGCAGTACTTC. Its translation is CASSELLGGAQYEQYF.

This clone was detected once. This CDR3 reads CASSIPPGQGVPGYTF. CDR3 bases: TGTGCCAGCAGTATACCCCCGGGACAGGGGGTCCCAGGCTACACCTTC. The V and J genes are TRBV28 and TRBJ1-2, with 11 nucleotides matching TRBD1. V lost 5 bases to trimming and J lost 8 bases; unmatched junction nucleotides: 13. The germline V gene has CDR1 MDHEN and CDR2 SYDVKM. The CDR3 covers 16 residues.

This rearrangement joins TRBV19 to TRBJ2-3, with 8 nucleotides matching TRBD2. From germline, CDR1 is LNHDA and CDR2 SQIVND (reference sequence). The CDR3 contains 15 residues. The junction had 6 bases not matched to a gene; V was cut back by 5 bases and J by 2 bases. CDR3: CASSSAGALTDTQYF. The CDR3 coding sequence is TGTGCCAGTAGTTCAGCGGGGGCCCTCACAGATACGCAGTATTTT.

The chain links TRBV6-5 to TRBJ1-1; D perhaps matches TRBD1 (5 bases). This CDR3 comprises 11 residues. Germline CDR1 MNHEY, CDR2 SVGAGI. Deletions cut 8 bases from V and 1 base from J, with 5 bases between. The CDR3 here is CASGANTEAFF. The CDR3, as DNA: TGTGCCAGCGGGGCGAACACTGAAGCTTTCTTT.

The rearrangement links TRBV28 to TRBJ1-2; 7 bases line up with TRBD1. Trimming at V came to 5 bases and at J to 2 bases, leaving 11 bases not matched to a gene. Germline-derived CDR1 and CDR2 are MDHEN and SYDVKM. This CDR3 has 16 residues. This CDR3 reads CASSLGEGRGNYGYTF. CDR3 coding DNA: TGTGCCAGCAGTCTAGGTGAGGGCAGGGGGAACTATGGCTACACCTTC.

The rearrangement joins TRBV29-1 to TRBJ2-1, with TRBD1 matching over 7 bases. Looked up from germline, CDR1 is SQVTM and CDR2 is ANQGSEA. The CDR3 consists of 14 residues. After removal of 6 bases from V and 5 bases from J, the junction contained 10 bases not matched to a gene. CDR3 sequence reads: CSVSWGQPNNEQFF. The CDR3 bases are TGCAGCGTCTCCTGGGGACAGCCAAACAATGAGCAGTTCTTC.

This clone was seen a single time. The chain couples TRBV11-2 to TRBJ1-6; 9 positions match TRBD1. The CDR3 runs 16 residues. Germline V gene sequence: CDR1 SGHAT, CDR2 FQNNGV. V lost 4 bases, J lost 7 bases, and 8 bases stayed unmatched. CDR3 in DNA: TGTGCCAGCAGCTGGCCGGGACAGGGAATAAATTCACCCCTCCACTTT. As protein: CASSWPGQGINSPLHF.

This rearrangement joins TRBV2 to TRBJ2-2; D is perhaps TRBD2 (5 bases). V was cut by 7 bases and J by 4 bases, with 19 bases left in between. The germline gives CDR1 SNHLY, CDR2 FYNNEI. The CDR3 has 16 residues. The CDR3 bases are TGTGCCAGCATCGACCCAGACGGGGATAGCACCGGGGAGCTGTTTTTT. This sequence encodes CASIDPDGDSTGELFF.

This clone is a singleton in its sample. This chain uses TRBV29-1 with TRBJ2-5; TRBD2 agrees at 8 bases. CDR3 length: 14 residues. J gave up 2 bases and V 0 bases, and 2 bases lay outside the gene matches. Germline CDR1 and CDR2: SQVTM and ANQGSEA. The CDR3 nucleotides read TGCAGCGTTGAAGATCGCGGGAGGCAAGAGACCCAGTACTTC. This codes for CSVEDRGRQETQYF.

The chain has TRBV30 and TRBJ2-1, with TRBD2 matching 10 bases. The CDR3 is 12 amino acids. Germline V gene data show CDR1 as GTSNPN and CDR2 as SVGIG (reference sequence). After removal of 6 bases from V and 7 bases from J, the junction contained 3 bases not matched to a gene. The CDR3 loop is CACWTSGNEQFF. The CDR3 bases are TGTGCCTGTTGGACTAGCGGTAATGAGCAGTTCTTC.

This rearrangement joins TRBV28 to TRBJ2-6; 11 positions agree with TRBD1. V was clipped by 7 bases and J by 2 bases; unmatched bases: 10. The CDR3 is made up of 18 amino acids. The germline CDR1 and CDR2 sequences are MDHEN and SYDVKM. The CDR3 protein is CASTTPGQGETGANVLTF. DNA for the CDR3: TGTGCCAGCACGACACCGGGACAGGGGGAAACTGGGGCCAACGTCCTGACTTTC.

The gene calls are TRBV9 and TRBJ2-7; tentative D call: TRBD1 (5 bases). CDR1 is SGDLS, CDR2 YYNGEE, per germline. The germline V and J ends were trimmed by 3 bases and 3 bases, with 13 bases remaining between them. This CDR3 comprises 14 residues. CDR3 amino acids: CASSGQGSLYEQYV. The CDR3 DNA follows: TGTGCCAGCAGCGGCCAGGGATCCCTCTACGAGCAGTACGTC.

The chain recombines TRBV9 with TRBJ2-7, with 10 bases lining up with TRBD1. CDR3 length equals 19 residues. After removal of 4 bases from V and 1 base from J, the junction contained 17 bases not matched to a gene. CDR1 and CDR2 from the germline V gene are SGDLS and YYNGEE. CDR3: CASSPTRDRGYTGSYEQYF. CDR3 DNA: TGTGCCAGCAGCCCCACACGGGACAGGGGTTATACCGGTTCCTACGAGCAGTACTTC.

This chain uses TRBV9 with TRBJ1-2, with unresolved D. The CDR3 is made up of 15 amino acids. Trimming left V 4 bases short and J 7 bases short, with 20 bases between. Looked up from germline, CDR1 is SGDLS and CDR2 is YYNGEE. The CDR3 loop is CASSPPSGLFFGYTF. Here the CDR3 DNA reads TGTGCCAGCAGCCCCCCATCCGGGTTGTTCTTTGGCTACACCTTC.

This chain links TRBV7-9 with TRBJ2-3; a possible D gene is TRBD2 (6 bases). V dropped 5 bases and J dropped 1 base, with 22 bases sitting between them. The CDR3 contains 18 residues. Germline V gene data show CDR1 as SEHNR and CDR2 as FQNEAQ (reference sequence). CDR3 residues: CASSRNSGGMEGTDTQYF. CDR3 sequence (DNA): TGTGCCAGCAGCCGAAACTCTGGGGGGATGGAAGGCACAGATACGCAGTATTTT.

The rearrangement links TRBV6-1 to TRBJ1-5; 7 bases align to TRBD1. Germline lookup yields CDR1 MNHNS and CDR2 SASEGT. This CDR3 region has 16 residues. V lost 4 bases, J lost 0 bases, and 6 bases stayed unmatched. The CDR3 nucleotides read TGTGCCAGCAGTGCCAAGGGGGCCCTTAGCAATCAGCCCCAGCATTTT. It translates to CASSAKGALSNQPQHF.

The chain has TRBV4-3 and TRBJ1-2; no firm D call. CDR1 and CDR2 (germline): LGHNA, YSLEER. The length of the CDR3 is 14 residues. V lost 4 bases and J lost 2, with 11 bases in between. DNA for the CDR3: TGCGCCAGCAGCCCCGGTCGGGAAAACTATGGCTACACCTTC. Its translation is CASSPGRENYGYTF.

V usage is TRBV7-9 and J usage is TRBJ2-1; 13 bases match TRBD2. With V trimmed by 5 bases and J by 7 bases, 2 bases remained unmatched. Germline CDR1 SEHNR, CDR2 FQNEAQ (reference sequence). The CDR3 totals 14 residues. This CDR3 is CASSRGLAGNEQFF. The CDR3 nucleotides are TGTGCCAGCAGCCGGGGACTAGCGGGGAATGAGCAGTTCTTC.

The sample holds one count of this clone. The chain's CDR3 is CASSAAGRDEQYV. DNA for the CDR3: TGTGCCAGCAGTGCCGCAGGGAGGGACGAGCAGTACGTC. The chain uses TRBV6-6 and TRBJ2-7; 7 bases fit TRBD2. This CDR3 comprises 13 residues. With 5 bases clipped from V and 5 bases from J, the junction kept 6 bases outside the gene matches. The germline gives CDR1 MNHNY, CDR2 SVGAGI (reference sequence).

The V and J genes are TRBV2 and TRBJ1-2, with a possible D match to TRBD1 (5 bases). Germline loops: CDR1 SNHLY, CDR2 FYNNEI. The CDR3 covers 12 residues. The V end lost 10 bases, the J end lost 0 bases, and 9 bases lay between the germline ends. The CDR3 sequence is CATRQTNYGYTF. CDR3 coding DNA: TGTGCCACCAGACAGACTAACTATGGCTACACCTTC.

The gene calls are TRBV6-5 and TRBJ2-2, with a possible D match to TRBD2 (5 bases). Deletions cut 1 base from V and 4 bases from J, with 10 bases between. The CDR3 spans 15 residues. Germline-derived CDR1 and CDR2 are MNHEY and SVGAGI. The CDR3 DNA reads TGTGCCAGCAGTTACTGGGCTCGGGGCACCGGGGAGCTGTTTTTT. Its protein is CASSYWARGTGELFF.